Listed below are T cell receptor beta chains from one sample, sequenced in a study of cytomegalovirus exposure and HLA in healthy donors. The method was immunoSEQ multiplex PCR; TCRdb's version includes in-frame clones alone and lacks a portion of them. The sample holds about 34,000 clones. Source material: PBMCs. These receptor sequences come from a human donor in good health. Both conserved end residues are trimmed from each CDR3.

len	v_gene	CDR3aa
14	TRBV5-1	ASSLDGLVGSDTQY
12	TRBV5-4	ASSFGLAEGNEY
9	TRBV28	ASNRDYGYT
12	TRBV6-5	ASSYSGGLTGYT
13	TRBV6-1	ASTRTGSSDNEQF
12	TRBV9	ASSPTGVNSPLH
15	TRBV5-1	ASSSLQGVTSTDTQY
12	TRBV28	ASRPGQGGQPQH
12	TRBV30	AWSGVAGYNEQF
13	TRBV28	ASSLRTGSRTEAF
13	TRBV5-1	ASSLVGPPGSPLH
10	TRBV2	ASRGRVYGYT
13	TRBV18	ASSPGQGINSPLH
13	TRBV28	ASSLLGTGVYEQY
9	TRBV29-1	SVPKNTEAF
14	TRBV28	ASSLEGQGSNQPQH
10	TRBV5-1	ASSLESTEAF
14	TRBV10-3	AISERTGAQDPAQY
14	TRBV7-2	ASSTGLAGTSYEQY
11	TRBV6-5	ASSSTGGAEAF
12	TRBV28	ASSVPGQGKEQY
11	TRBV13	ASSLGRGYEQY
11	TRBV6-6	ASVGAGNEKLF
11	TRBV2	ASSASQSNIQY
11	TRBV9	ASSSVVNSPLH
10	TRBV10-3	AISESGAGYT
14	TRBV7-8	ASSTTSQLAKNIQY
11	TRBV7-9	ASSPPLTYEQY
13	TRBV5-1	ASRPRDLTGWAQY
12	TRBV6-5	ASRLSGGDTEAF
15	TRBV27	ASSSHVRAGGGYEQY
12	TRBV6-1	ASSPPRRGIGYT
12	TRBV2	ASNPQGAGEKLF
14	TRBV15	ATSRGGTGITGELF
11	TRBV7-6	ASSPDSSYEQY
11	TRBV2	ASNREGDQPQH
13	TRBV28	ASSFGQGVRQPQH
13	TRBV5-1	ASSAGRSLGYGYT
13	TRBV5-1	ASSLGGADSYEQY
11	TRBV6-5	ASSNTVQGTQY
12	TRBV2	ASSGGSANEKLF